This T cell receptor (beta chain) is from a study of shared clonotypes between healthy human individuals (dated by TCRdb to about 2020). About the study as a whole: Three men and a couple of women, aged 18 to 49 years, made up the cohort. For each donor, CD4 naive and CD4 memory were each given three plates, CD8 naive was given two plates, and CD8 memory was given one plate. Blood TCR repertoires of a handful of healthy adults were deeply sequenced to estimate repertoire size and the extent of clonotype sharing between individuals. To increase sequencing depth and limit assay-specific biases, different laboratories used diverse techniques to prepare libraries and sequence TCR repertoires. Between about 0.9 and 9 billion PBMCs per donor were obtained by leukapheresis.

The CDR3 runs 16 residues from the cysteine to the phenylalanine. The sequence is cut down to CDR3 DNA, 48 bases in frame from base 1. For CDR1 and CDR2, the germline V gene (reference sequence) lists SGHNT and YYREEE. V loses 6 bases at its end and J loses 2 bases; junction bases beyond the gene matches: 7. TCR CDR3 regions were amplified from genomic DNA by multiplex PCR using the deep immunoSEQ assay. For each cell subset, the extracted genomic DNA was distributed evenly across all wells of several immunoSEQ 96-well plates, and each plate served as one replicate. Each replicate PCR for sorted subsets received 200 ng genomic DNA, equal to about 30,000 T cell genomes. Purified libraries were measured with a Qubit 3.0 fluorometer, size-checked on a Bioanalyzer 2100, and measured again with the KAPA Library Quantification kit. A separate single-read 150-cycle Illumina NextSeq 550 flow cell was used to sequence each immunoSEQ 96-well plate. The authors processed their data as follows. Because only junctional sequences without quality scores were contained in the immunoSEQ output, filtering matching that applied to full-length reads could not be performed. To assign V/J genes and CDR3, sequences were annotated using PyIR, a Python wrapper for IgBLAST v1.9, with IMGT germline references. Reads were removed for weak V/J assignments (E-value above 1e-6), missing CDR3, stop codons, out-of-frame junctions, or ambiguous translated residues. A V3J clonotype was defined by an identical inferred V gene, J gene, and CDR3 amino acid sequence. The percentage overlap between two repertoires was calculated by dividing the number of shared unique clonotypes by the size of the smaller repertoire. RTK rarefaction, the Chao1 estimator, and Recon v2.1 estimates of unobserved clonotypes were used to assess repertoire richness. For all TCRbeta clonotypes obtained by the gDNA method from several donors, generation probabilities were computed with OLGA. TCRdb holds this immuneACCESS table with in-frame rearrangements only. Some clones are missing; in checked studies, unresolved V genes explain under half, and the rest has no known cause. V and J calls and clone size are as listed in that table; D and trimming were resolved from the DNA. The sample table contains around 2.1 million clones; only one count was recorded for about 92% of them. The ten largest clones represent under 2% of the sample.

The study at large found these results: Sampling was limited to blood, and TCR repertoires in tissue likely differ from TCR repertoires in blood. Pairwise subsampling indicated that sequencing depth was expected to affect the degree of clonotype sharing among donors. Compared with non-shared clonotypes, clonotypes shared by all four sorted-subset donors had higher generation probabilities. Larger estimated clonotype richness was generally found for naive subsets than for memory subsets. Incomplete sequencing was indicated by rarefaction of sorted-subset datasets, despite the large sequencing depth. Across four donors, approximately 5% of naive CD4, roughly 3.4% of naive CD8, about 2% of memory CD4, and approximately 0.42% of memory CD8 clonotypes were shared. Because the study included only a small number of donors, the genetic and exposure-history diversity represented was limited.

A note on this clone: No cognate antigen has been identified for it. No much larger clone is present one base from it, and per-base qualities are unavailable.

CD8 naive samples were obtained by positive selection for CCR7 among CD45RO-negative cells, yielding a CD45RA+CCR7+ population from which TemRA cells were excluded. The donors were healthy, HIV-negative adults with no recently reported acute infections or vaccinations. Every donor was a Caucasian adult living in Nashville, Tennessee, USA. Blood was collected by leukapheresis, and PBMCs were isolated by Ficoll-Histopaque density gradient centrifugation and then cryopreserved in liquid nitrogen vapor phase. Analytical flow cytometry was used to check the purity and quantity of each magnetically sorted T cell population. From each sorted fraction, genomic DNA was isolated and quantified by UV absorbance on a Nanodrop 2000c.

This sequence was found in a man between 18 and 29 years old in good health. Some clones in this sample may be carry-over from other donors' samples. Sequenced input: naive CD8+ T cells from PBMCs. The cell subset or site label, as the study defines it: CD45RA+CCR7+. The chain uses TRBV5-4 and TRBJ1-4; TRBD1 aligns with 10 central bases. The bases are TGTGCCAGCACCGCCGGGACAGGGGTCACTAATGAAAAACTGTTTTTT. Translated, this is CASTAGTGVTNEKLFF. Reference TRBV5-4 and TRBJ1-4 genes cover what lies past the CDR3, so the full variable domain is ETGVTQSPTHLIKTRGQQVTLRCSSQSGHNTVSWYQQALGQGPQFIFQYYREEENGRGNFPPRFSGLQFPNYSSELNVNALELDDSALYLCASTAGTGVTNEKLFFGSGTQLSVL.